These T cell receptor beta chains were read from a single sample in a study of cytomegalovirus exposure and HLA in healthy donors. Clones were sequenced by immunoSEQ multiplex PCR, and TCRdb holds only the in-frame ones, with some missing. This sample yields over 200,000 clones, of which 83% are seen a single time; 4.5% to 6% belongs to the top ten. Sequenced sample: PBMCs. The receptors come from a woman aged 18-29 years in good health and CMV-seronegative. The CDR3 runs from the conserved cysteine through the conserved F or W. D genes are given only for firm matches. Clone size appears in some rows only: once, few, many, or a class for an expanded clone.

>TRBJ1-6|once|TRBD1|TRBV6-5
CASRERQGGNSPLHF
TGTGCCAGCAGGGAGCGGCAGGGGGGTAATTCACCCCTCCACTTT
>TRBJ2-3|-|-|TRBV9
CASSVEGGTDTQYF
TGTGCCAGCAGCGTAGAGGGGGGCACAGATACGCAGTATTTT
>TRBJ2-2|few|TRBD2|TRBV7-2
CASSYLAGGPDTGELFF
TGTGCCAGCAGTTATCTAGCGGGAGGGCCCGACACCGGGGAGCTGTTTTTT
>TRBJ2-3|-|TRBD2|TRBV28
CASSSWGLAGSTDTQYF
TGTGCCAGCAGTTCCTGGGGACTAGCGGGAAGCACAGATACGCAGTATTTT
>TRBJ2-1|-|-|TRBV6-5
CASSSPQMNEQFF
TGTGCCAGCAGTTCCCCCCAGATGAATGAGCAGTTCTTC
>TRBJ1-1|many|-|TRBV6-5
CASRLREGTEAFF
TGTGCCAGCAGGCTTAGGGAAGGCACTGAAGCTTTCTTT
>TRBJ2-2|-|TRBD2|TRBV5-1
CASSFTTGLAGAGGELFF
TGCGCCAGCAGCTTTACTACTGGACTAGCGGGAGCGGGCGGGGAGCTGTTTTTT
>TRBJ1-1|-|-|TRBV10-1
CASSEFPGTEAFF
TGCGCCAGCAGTGAATTCCCGGGTACCGAAGCTTTCTTT
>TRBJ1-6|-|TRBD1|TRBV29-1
CSVRTGNNSPLHF
TGCAGCGTTAGGACAGGGAACAATTCACCCCTCCACTTT
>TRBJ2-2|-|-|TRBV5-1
CASSHQGGDTGELFF
TGCGCCAGCAGTCACCAGGGTGGGGACACCGGGGAGCTGTTTTTT
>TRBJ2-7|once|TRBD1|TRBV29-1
CSFSSGQGILEQYF
TGCAGTTTTTCGTCGGGACAGGGCATACTCGAGCAGTACTTC